Listed here are 12 T cell receptor beta chains from one sample, sequenced in a study of shared clonotypes between healthy human individuals. Here immunoSEQ multiplex PCR was the method, and the copy in TCRdb shows in-frame clones only, minus some. The sample lists over a million clones; around 78% were seen once. Source material: memory CD4+ T cells from PBMCs. Documented subset: CD45RA-negative fraction. The origin of the receptors is a man in his late teens or twenties in good health. Some clones in this sample may be carry-over from other donors' samples.

For this clone: In the same sample, other DNA sequences code for this CDR3. V gene TRBV29-1 combines with J gene TRBJ2-5, with TRBD2 as a possible D gene (5 bases). Germline CDR1 and CDR2: SQVTM and ANQGSEA. Deletions cut 2 bases from V and 2 bases from J, with 6 bases between. The CDR3 totals 12 residues. CDR3 nucleotide sequence: TGCAGCGTTGAACCGGGACAAGAGACCCAGTACTTC. This codes for CSVEPGQETQYF.

This clone was seen at least ten times. This chain links TRBV5-6 with TRBJ2-1; D is possibly TRBD2 (5 bases). The V and J ends lost 1 base and 7 bases respectively, with 15 bases between them. In germline, CDR1 is SGHDT, CDR2 YYEEEE. This CDR3 is 15 amino acids long. This CDR3 is CASSLLDSPWNEQFF. DNA of the CDR3: TGTGCCAGCAGCTTGTTGGACTCCCCCTGGAATGAGCAGTTCTTC.

The chain uses TRBV5-1 and TRBJ2-5; TRBD1 matches at 12 bases. V shed 4 bases, J shed 6 bases, and the junction held 10 bases outside the gene matches. Germline V gives CDR1 SGHRS, CDR2 YFSETQ. The CDR3 is 16 residues long. CDR3 nucleotides: TGCGCCAGCAGCCGGCCCGCGGGACAGGGGGCACAGACCCAGTACTTC. Its protein is CASSRPAGQGAQTQYF.

On this clone: A clone one base away is much larger, so this may be a read error. V is TRBV9 and J is TRBJ1-2; perhaps TRBD1 as D (6 bases). The ends were cut back, 4 bases at V and 2 bases at J, with 12 bases in the middle. Germline CDR1 SGDLS, CDR2 YYNGEE. The CDR3 has 14 amino acids. The chain's CDR3 is CASSKTGANYGYTF. CDR3 coding DNA: TGTGCCAGCAGCAAGACGGGGGCGAACTATGGCTACACCTTC.

This chain joins TRBV6-1 and TRBJ2-1; 9 bases are shared with TRBD2. Looked up from germline, CDR1 is MNHNS and CDR2 is SASEGT. V lost 4 bases, J lost 10 bases, and 11 bases stayed unmatched. The CDR3 is made up of 15 amino acids. The CDR3 sequence: CASSGSSAGGGEQFF. CDR3 DNA: TGTGCCAGCAGTGGCTCTAGTGCGGGAGGGGGGGAGCAGTTCTTC.

The chain is built from TRBV7-8 and TRBJ2-1; possibly TRBD2 for D (7 bases). Germline V gene data show CDR1 as SGHVS and CDR2 as FQNEAQ. The V end was cut by 2 bases, the J end by 9 bases, with 17 bases between. The CDR3 contains 15 residues. The CDR3 loop reads CASSLRGGLHSEQFF. For the CDR3, the DNA is TGTGCCAGCAGCTTAAGGGGGGGTCTACATAGTGAGCAGTTCTTC.

In DNA, the CDR3 is TGCGCCAGCAGCTTGATGGACAGTGGGGAAAAACTGTTTTTT. It yields the protein CASSLMDSGEKLFF. V usage is TRBV5-1 and J usage is TRBJ1-4, with D possibly matching TRBD1 (6 bases). The germline V gene has CDR1 SGHRS and CDR2 YFSETQ. The CDR3 covers 14 residues. Trimming took 1 base from V and 8 from J, leaving 12 bases between them.

Comments on this clone: The same CDR3 also results from other DNA sequences found in this sample. The V call is TRBV2, the J call TRBJ1-1; tentatively, D is TRBD1 (5 bases). The CDR3 runs to 13 residues. Germline values: CDR1 SNHLY, CDR2 FYNNEI. V shed 4 bases and J shed 1 base, with 7 bases lying between them. The CDR3 loop is CASSAQGNTEAFF. DNA for the CDR3: TGTGCCAGCAGTGCCCAGGGGAACACTGAAGCTTTCTTT.

The chain's CDR3 is CASSESDRGRRAFF. The CDR3 coding sequence is TGCGCCAGCAGTGAGTCAGACAGGGGGCGCCGTGCTTTCTTT. The chain combines TRBV10-2 with TRBJ1-1, with 10 nucleotides matching TRBD1. The CDR3 covers 14 residues. Germline CDR1 is WSHSY and CDR2 is SAAADI. The trim removed 0 bases at V and 11 bases at J, leaving 6 bases unmatched.

V usage is TRBV5-1 and J usage is TRBJ1-4; D perhaps matches TRBD1 (6 bases). Germline V gives CDR1 SGHRS, CDR2 YFSETQ. CDR3 length: 13 amino acids. The V and J ends lost 2 bases and 7 bases respectively, with 9 bases between them. The CDR3 spells CASSFQGPEKLFF. CDR3 DNA sequence: TGCGCCAGCAGCTTTCAGGGGCCTGAAAAACTGTTTTTT.

The genes are TRBV29-1 and TRBJ1-2; the D gene is possibly TRBD1 (6 bases). This CDR3 is 12 amino acids long. V was clipped by 2 bases and J by 8 bases, with 12 bases between them. CDR1 is SQVTM, CDR2 ANQGSEA, per germline. The CDR3 coding sequence is TGCAGCGTTGAAAGGTCAGGGGAGGGCTACACCTTC. Protein: CSVERSGEGYTF.

The rearrangement uses TRBV6-1 and TRBJ2-3, with D possibly matching TRBD1 (6 bases). Germline V gene lookup returns CDR1 MNHNS and CDR2 SASEGT. CDR3 length equals 14 residues. The V gene lost 9 bases and the J gene lost 2 bases, with 15 bases spanning the gap. The CDR3 DNA follows: TGTGCCAGTGCCGACGGACAGTACACAGATACGCAGTATTTT. Its protein product is CASADGQYTDTQYF.